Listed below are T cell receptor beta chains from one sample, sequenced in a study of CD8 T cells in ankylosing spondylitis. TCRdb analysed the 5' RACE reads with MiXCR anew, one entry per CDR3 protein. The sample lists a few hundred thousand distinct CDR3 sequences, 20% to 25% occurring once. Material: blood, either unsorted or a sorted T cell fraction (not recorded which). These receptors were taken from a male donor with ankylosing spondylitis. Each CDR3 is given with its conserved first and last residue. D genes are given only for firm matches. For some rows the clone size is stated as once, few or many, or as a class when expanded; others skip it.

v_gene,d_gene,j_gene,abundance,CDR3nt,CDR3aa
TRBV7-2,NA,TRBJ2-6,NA,TGTGCCAGGAGGCCCCCCTCTGGGGCCAACGTCCTGACTTTC,CARRPPSGANVLTF
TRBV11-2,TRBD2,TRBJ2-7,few,TGTGCCAGCAGCTTAATGGGACTAGCGGGAAGATATTCGGGTCGCGAGCAGTACTTC,CASSLMGLAGRYSGREQYF
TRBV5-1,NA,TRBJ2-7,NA,TGCGCCAGCAGCCATGACGGACAACCCTCCTACGAGCAGTACTTC,CASSHDGQPSYEQYF
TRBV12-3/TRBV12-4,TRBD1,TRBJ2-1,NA,TGTGCCAGCAGTTTAGAAGGACAGGCCCACAATGAGCAGTTCTTC,CASSLEGQAHNEQFF
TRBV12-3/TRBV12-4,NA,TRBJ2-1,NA,TGTGCCAGCAGTTTAAAGGGGGTCTACAATGAGCAGTTCTTC,CASSLKGVYNEQFF
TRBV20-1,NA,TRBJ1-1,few,TGCAGTGCTCACCGGCCGGCGGCACCGAACACTGAAGCTTTCTTT,CSAHRPAAPNTEAFF
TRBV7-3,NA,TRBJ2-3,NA,TGTGCCAGCAGCTTAGGAGTGGGGCTAAAAACAGATACGCAGTATTTT,CASSLGVGLKTDTQYF
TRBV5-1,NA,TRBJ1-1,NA,TGCGCCAGCAGCTTGGGGCATGGGGCCACTGAAGCTTTCTTT,CASSLGHGATEAFF
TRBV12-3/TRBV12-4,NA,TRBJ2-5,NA,TGTGCCAGCAGTTCGGAACGGGGGACCCAGTACTTC,CASSSERGTQYF
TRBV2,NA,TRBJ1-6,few,TGTGCCAGCAGTGTGGGGGCTGGTTCACCCCTCCACTTT,CASSVGAGSPLHF
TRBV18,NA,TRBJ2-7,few,TGTGCCAGCTCACCACTGGGGGCTAACGAGCAGTACTTC,CASSPLGANEQYF
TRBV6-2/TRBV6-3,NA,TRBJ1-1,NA,TGTGCCAGCAGTGGTTCCGGGCGAAAAGCTTTCTTT,CASSGSGRKAFF
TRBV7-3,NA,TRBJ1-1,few,TGTGCCAGCAGCTTAAATCGATGGGCGAGGGCTTTCTTT,CASSLNRWARAFF
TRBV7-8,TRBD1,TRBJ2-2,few,TGTGCCAGCAGCTCGGGACAGCACACCGGGGAGCTGTTTTTT,CASSSGQHTGELFF
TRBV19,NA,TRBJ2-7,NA,TGTGCCAGTAGTACACCACAGGGCTCAGGACTACACGAGCAGTACTTC,CASSTPQGSGLHEQYF
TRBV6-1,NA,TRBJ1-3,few,TGTGCCAGCAGTGCCAGGGTAACAGCGGACACCATATATTTT,CASSARVTADTIYF
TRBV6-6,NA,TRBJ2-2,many,TGTGCCAGCAGTTACAGGGGCACCGGGGAGCTGTTTTTT,CASSYRGTGELFF
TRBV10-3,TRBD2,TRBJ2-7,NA,TGTGCCATTAGCGGGGGGGGACTTACCAACGAGCAGTACTTC,CAISGGGLTNEQYF
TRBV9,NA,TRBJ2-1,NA,TGTGCCAGCAGCGTAGATCGGCGAGGGTTCGATGAGCAGTTCTTC,CASSVDRRGFDEQFF
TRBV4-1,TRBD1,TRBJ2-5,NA,TGCGCCAGCAGCACTATTCCGGGACAGGGCGGGACCCAGTACTTC,CASSTIPGQGGTQYF
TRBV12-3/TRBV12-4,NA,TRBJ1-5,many,TGTGCCAGCAGGCGAGATAGCAATCAGCCCCAGCATTTT,CASRRDSNQPQHF
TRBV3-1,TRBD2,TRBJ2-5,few,TGTGCCAGCAGCCAAGTTAAGAGCGGGAGAGAGACCCAGTACTTC,CASSQVKSGRETQYF
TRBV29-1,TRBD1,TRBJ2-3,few,TGCAGCGTTGGTGAGGGGGCGGGTCGAGGCACAGATACGCAGTATTTT,CSVGEGAGRGTDTQYF
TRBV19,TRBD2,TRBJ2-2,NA,TGTGCCAGTAGCAGAGCACGGGCGAGCGGGAGCCCGTTATCATCCGGGGAGCTGTTTTTT,CASSRARASGSPLSSGELFF
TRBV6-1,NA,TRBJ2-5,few,TGTGCCAGCAGTCAGGGACCCTCCTCGCGGGGAGAGACCCAGTACTTC,CASSQGPSSRGETQYF
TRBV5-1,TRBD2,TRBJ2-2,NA,TGCGCCAGCAGCTTGCTCCCCCATAGCGGGAGATTTACCGGGGAGCTGTTTTTT,CASSLLPHSGRFTGELFF
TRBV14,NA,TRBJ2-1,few,TGTGCCAGCAGCCCAGGTTGGGGCAGGGAAAATGAGCAGTTCTTC,CASSPGWGRENEQFF
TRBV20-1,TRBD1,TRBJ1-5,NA,TGCAGTGCTCGTAAACAGGGGTCCGATGTGTATAGCAATCAGCCCCAGCATTTT,CSARKQGSDVYSNQPQHF
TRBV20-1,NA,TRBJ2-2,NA,TGCAGTGTCCGGGGCCGGGCGGTCACCGGGGAGCTGTTTTTT,CSVRGRAVTGELFF